The text below deals with one T cell receptor (beta chain). This entry comes from a study of blood T cell repertoires in COVID-19. Repertoires were generated with immunoSEQ multiplex PCR, while TCRdb's copy carries only in-frame clones and drops some. Among approximately 92,000 clones, 65% to 85% were seen once, and the ten largest hold under 2%. Trimming cost V 4 bases and J 3 bases; bases outside gene matches: 14. Looked up from germline, CDR1 is LNHDA and CDR2 is SQIVND (reference sequence). This CDR3 is built from 18 residues. The genes are TRBV19 and TRBJ1-1; 10 positions agree with TRBD1. The clonotype was recovered from a man aged 70-80 years with active or convalescent COVID-19. Input material: peripheral blood. The CDR3 loop is CASSKKRGDRGLYTEAFF. CDR3 DNA sequence: TGTGCCAGTAGTAAGAAACGAGGGGACAGGGGCTTGTACACTGAAGCTTTCTTT.